The rows below give T cell receptor beta chains drawn from one sample of a study of CD8+ T cells in alopecia areata. Method: immunoSEQ multiplex PCR; TCRdb's copy keeps in-frame clones and lacks some. The table lists some 210,000 clones, approximately 70% of them singletons. The source was CD4+ T cells sorted from blood, collected around week 42, from a patient treated with tofacitinib. Source of these receptors: a human donor with alopecia areata. Both conserved end residues are part of each CDR3.

j_gene	v_gene	CDR3aa
TRBJ1-2	TRBV29-1	CSVEGRAF
TRBJ1-6	TRBV29-1	CSVRTGGEDNSPLHF
TRBJ1-5	TRBV29-1	CSVAGSNQPQHF
TRBJ1-1	TRBV7-9	CASSWEPEAFF
TRBJ1-1	TRBV7-2	CASSLSGVGHPNTEAFF
TRBJ2-2	TRBV29-1	CSVDGGLNTGELFF
TRBJ2-2	TRBV7-2	CASSLDRATGELFF
TRBJ2-1	TRBV7-2	CASSLAHRGTYNEQFF
TRBJ1-2	TRBV29-1	CSVTGLLAVGGYTF
TRBJ1-1	TRBV6-5	CASRSSDRTNTEAFF
TRBJ2-4	TRBV20-1	CSARDQDIQYF
TRBJ2-7	TRBV2	CASSDGLAGSYEQYF
TRBJ1-2	TRBV30	CAWSGGANYGYTF
TRBJ2-2	TRBV4-3	CASSQGPPRNTGELFF
TRBJ2-7	TRBV30	CAQVGRNSYEQYF
TRBJ2-1	TRBV7-3	CASSLSGAGAWNEQFF
TRBJ1-2	TRBV29-1	CSGRQGHGYTF
TRBJ2-1	TRBV25-1	CASTGLAGNEQFF
TRBJ1-1	TRBV5-1	CASSLDYFGGNTEAFF
TRBJ2-5	TRBV2	CASSQAGKETQYF
TRBJ2-1	TRBV29-1	CSVEQGGWYYNEQFF
TRBJ2-7	TRBV6-5	CASSYVGTGTYEQYF
TRBJ1-2	TRBV11-2	CASSYDRDSYGYTF
TRBJ2-5	TRBV29-1	CSVRDRGHSETQYF
TRBJ2-4	TRBV23-1	CASSQSGPIQYF
TRBJ1-1	TRBV11-2	CASSSGRRGRNTEAFF
TRBJ2-2	TRBV9	CASSVASNTGELFF
TRBJ2-7	TRBV7-2	CASSFLGYEQYF
TRBJ1-2	TRBV5-1	CASSLSGQNVEGYTF
TRBJ1-1	TRBV29-1	CSVEETGFGTEAFF
TRBJ2-1	TRBV30	CARSTGTRGRLGRQFF
TRBJ1-1	TRBV19	CASTERMNTEAFF
TRBJ2-3	TRBV7-9	CASSYDVGGLSADTQYF
TRBJ1-6	TRBV5-1	CASSRTGNNSPLHF
TRBJ2-3	TRBV29-1	CSAERGSDTQYF
TRBJ1-2	TRBV7-3	CASSSSPTGSTGYTF
TRBJ1-2	TRBV5-5	CASSLGQPSNYGYTF
TRBJ2-1	TRBV5-1	CASSSDGVGGNEQFF
TRBJ2-5	TRBV4-1	CASSQAPLRGERRETQYF
TRBJ2-7	TRBV29-1	CSVKDVFYEQYF
TRBJ2-3	TRBV11-1	CASNPGPFQAGGTDTQYF
TRBJ1-1	TRBV29-1	CSARGTGNTEAFF
TRBJ2-1	TRBV5-6	CASSFGTGKSSYNEQFF
TRBJ2-2	TRBV29-1	CSATNTATGELFF
TRBJ1-4	TRBV19	CASSLRQAATNEKLFF
TRBJ2-7	TRBV6-6	CASSRAPIEQYF
TRBJ1-1	TRBV29-1	CSVDGGTTEAFF
TRBJ1-6	TRBV10-3	CAISDPGQGTNSPLHF
TRBJ1-1	TRBV25-1	CASSVKANTEAFF
TRBJ1-2	TRBV15	CATSMGQGRGYTF
TRBJ1-1	TRBV15	CATSMTDGNTEAFF
TRBJ1-1	TRBV27	CASSDPGVEAFF
TRBJ2-5	TRBV5-1	CASRSTSSYQETQYF
TRBJ2-2	TRBV5-1	CASSWDAGLGTGELFF
TRBJ2-7	TRBV11-2	CASSPREPYEQYF
TRBJ1-6	TRBV30	CAWSGQGIPPLHF
TRBJ2-1	TRBV7-6	CASSLGQTNSYNEQFF
TRBJ2-3	TRBV30	CALGAGERTDTQYF
TRBJ2-3	TRBV29-1	CSVGRDTDTQYF
TRBJ1-2	TRBV5-1	CASSGEPRRQDLYGYTF